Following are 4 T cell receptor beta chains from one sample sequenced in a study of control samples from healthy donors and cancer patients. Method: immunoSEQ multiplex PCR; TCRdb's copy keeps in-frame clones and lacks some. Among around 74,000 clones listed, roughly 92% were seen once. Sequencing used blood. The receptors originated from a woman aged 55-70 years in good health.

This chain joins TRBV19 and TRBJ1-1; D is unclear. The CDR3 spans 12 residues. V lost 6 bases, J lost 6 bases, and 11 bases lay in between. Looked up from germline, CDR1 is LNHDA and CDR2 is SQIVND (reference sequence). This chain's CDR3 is CASSDYTSEAFF. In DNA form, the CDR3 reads TGTGCCAGTAGCGATTACACGTCTGAAGCTTTCTTT.

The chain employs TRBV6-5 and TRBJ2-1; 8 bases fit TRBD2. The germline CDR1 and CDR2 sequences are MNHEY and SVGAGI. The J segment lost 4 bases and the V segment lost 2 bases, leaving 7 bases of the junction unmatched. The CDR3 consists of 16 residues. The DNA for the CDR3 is TGTGCCAGCAGTTACCCGAGCGGGAGACGGTACAATGAGCAGTTCTTC. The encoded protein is CASSYPSGRRYNEQFF.

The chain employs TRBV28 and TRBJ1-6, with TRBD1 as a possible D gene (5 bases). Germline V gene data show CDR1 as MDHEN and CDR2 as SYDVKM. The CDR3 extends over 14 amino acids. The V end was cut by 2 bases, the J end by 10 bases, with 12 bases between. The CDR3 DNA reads TGTGCCAGCAGTTTAGAGGGGCTCGGATCACCCCTCCACTTT. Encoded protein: CASSLEGLGSPLHF.

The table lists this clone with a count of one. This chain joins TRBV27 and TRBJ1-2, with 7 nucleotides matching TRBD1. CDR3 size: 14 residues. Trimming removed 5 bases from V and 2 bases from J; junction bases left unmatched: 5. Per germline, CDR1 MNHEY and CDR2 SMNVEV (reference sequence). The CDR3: CASSPRGGNYGYTF. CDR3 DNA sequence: TGTGCCAGCAGTCCCAGGGGGGGAAACTATGGCTACACCTTC.